This T cell receptor beta chain was sequenced during a study of OX40 agonist ivuxolimab in advanced cancers. Study at large: Dose-escalation patients had hepatocellular carcinoma, melanoma, renal cell or head and neck cancer. The study, taken as a whole, reports: By week 6 at 0.1 to 3.0 mg/kg, blood CD4+ and CD8+ T cells had expanded clonally. Among the lowest peripheral clonal expansion occurred in 0.1-3.0 mg/kg partial responders.

Turning to this clone: Antigen specificity is unknown.

The CDR3 covers 15 residues. CDR1 is SGHTA and CDR2 is FQGNSA in the germline V gene. The V end was cut by 1 base, the J end by 1 base, with 10 bases between. Data came from immunoSEQ multiplex PCR; TCRdb stores just in-frame clones and leaves some out. The table shows 50,000 or so clones, with 75% to 80% occurring only once. Source: CD4+ or CD8+ T cells sorted from blood, taken in a trial of the OX40 agonist ivuxolimab. The chain recombines TRBV7-2 with TRBJ1-2; a weak D match, TRBD1 (5 bases). The origin of this receptor is an adult with an advanced solid tumor such as melanoma, head and neck, liver or kidney cancer. The chain's CDR3 is CASSLVAGNNYGYTF. The CDR3 bases are TGTGCCAGCAGCTTAGTGGCAGGGAATAACTATGGCTACACCTTC.